This entry lists 8 T cell receptor beta chains sequenced from one sample in a study of OX40 agonist ivuxolimab in advanced cancers. Clones were sequenced by immunoSEQ multiplex PCR, and TCRdb holds only the in-frame ones, with some missing. The sample has around 77,000 clones, around 87% seen once. The sequences come from CD4+ or CD8+ T cells sorted from blood, collected in a trial of the OX40 agonist ivuxolimab. These receptors were obtained from an adult with an advanced solid tumor such as melanoma, head and neck, liver or kidney cancer.

V and J are TRBV5-1 and TRBJ2-1; possibly TRBD1 for D (6 bases). This CDR3 has 16 residues. Per germline, CDR1 SGHRS and CDR2 YFSETQ. The ends were cut back, 3 bases at V and 0 bases at J, with 13 bases in the middle. DNA of the CDR3: TGCGCCAGCAGCTCTCAGGGGCTGAGCTCCTACAATGAGCAGTTCTTC. The encoded protein is CASSSQGLSSYNEQFF.

V usage is TRBV5-1 and J usage is TRBJ2-1, with D possibly being TRBD2 (5 bases). Trimming stripped 0 bases from V and 4 bases from J, with 11 bases between. Germline V gene sequence: CDR1 SGHRS, CDR2 YFSETQ. The length of the CDR3 is 15 residues. For the CDR3, the DNA is TGCGCCAGCAGCTTGGGGGCTAGCAGTTACAATGAGCAGTTCTTC. It translates to CASSLGASSYNEQFF.

The rearrangement links TRBV6-5 to TRBJ1-4; D gene ambiguous. Germline V gene sequence: CDR1 MNHEY, CDR2 SVGAGI. This CDR3 is built from 15 residues. The V end lost 2 bases, the J end lost 1 base, and 8 bases lay between the germline ends. The CDR3 bases are TGTGCCAGCAGTTACATAGGACGAACTAATGAAAAACTGTTTTTT. It translates to CASSYIGRTNEKLFF.

The chain carries TRBV18 and TRBJ2-7; possibly TRBD1 or TRBD2 for D (6 bases each). The CDR3 runs to 16 residues. Looked up from germline, CDR1 is KGHSH and CDR2 is LQKENI. V was shortened by 3 bases and J by 3 bases, with 18 bases between the two germline ends. The DNA of the CDR3 is TGTGCCAGCTCACCGCTCGTGGGGGGCGGCTACTACGAGCAGTACTTC. Amino acids: CASSPLVGGGYYEQYF. The variable domain in full, with the rest retrieved from reference TRBV18 and TRBJ2-7, is NAGVMQNPRHLVRRRGQEARLRCSPMKGHSHVYWYRQLPEEGLKFMVYLQKENIIDESGMPKERFSAEFPKEGPSILRIQQVVRGDSAAYFCASSPLVGGGYYEQYFGPGTRLTVT.

This clone appeared a single time. The chain is built from TRBV29-1 and TRBJ2-7; D is possibly TRBD1 (5 bases). CDR1 is SQVTM and CDR2 is ANQGSEA in the germline V gene. The germline V and J ends were trimmed by 4 bases and 2 bases, with 9 bases remaining between them. The CDR3 extends over 12 amino acids. This CDR3 is CSVVGRTYEQYF. DNA for the CDR3: TGCAGCGTTGTGGGGCGTACCTACGAGCAGTACTTC.

The chain combines TRBV6-5 with TRBJ2-1, with unresolved D. CDR3 length: 14 residues. Germline CDR1 is MNHEY and CDR2 is SVGAGI. Trimming stripped 4 bases from V and 1 base from J, with 8 bases between. Here the CDR3 reads CASSFVGSYNEQFF. In DNA, the CDR3 is TGTGCCAGCAGTTTTGTGGGTTCCTACAATGAGCAGTTCTTC.

The V gene is TRBV27, the J gene TRBJ2-7; 7 bases are a match to TRBD2. After removal of 2 bases from V and 7 bases from J, the junction contained 11 bases not matched to a gene. The germline CDR1 and CDR2 sequences are MNHEY and SMNVEV (reference sequence). The CDR3 contains 15 residues. The CDR3 DNA is TGTGCCAGCAGTTTAGACGGGACCACCGGGAGGGAGCAGTACTTC. It is translated as CASSLDGTTGREQYF.

This chain joins TRBV5-1 and TRBJ1-1; tentatively, D is TRBD1 (5 bases). The CDR3 covers 13 residues. The germline V gene encodes CDR1 SGHRS and CDR2 YFSETQ. V was clipped by 3 bases and J by 5 bases, with 11 bases between them. This CDR3 reads CASSSREGTEAFF. CDR3 in DNA: TGCGCCAGCAGCTCCAGGGAGGGGACTGAAGCTTTCTTT.